The source of this T cell receptor beta chain is a study of T cell changes during pregnancy in multiple sclerosis. This clone was found once. V lost 3 bases and J lost 2, with 14 bases in between. Per germline, CDR1 LNHDA and CDR2 SQIVND (reference sequence). This CDR3 contains 16 residues. Repertoires were generated with immunoSEQ multiplex PCR, while TCRdb's copy carries only in-frame clones and drops some. The profile shows 70,000 to 85,000 clones, 90% to 95% of them singletons. The chain combines TRBV19 with TRBJ1-5, with D unclear. Sample: peripheral blood, taken before pregnancy. This sequence was found in a female donor with multiple sclerosis, enrolled in a pregnancy study. CDR3 sequence reads: CASSMGPPGRNQPQHF. In DNA form, the CDR3 reads TGTGCCAGTAGTATGGGCCCACCTGGGCGCAATCAGCCCCAGCATTTT.